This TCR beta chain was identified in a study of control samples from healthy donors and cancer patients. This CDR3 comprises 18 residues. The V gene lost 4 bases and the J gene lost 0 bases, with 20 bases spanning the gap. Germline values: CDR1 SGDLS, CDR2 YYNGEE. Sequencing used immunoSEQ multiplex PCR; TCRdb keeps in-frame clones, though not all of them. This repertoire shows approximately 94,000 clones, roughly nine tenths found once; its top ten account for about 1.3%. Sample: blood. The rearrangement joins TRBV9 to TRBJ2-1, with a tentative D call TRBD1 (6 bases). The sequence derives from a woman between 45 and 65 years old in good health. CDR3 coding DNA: TGTGCCAGCAGCTACAGGGACACATCCGTCAGCTCCTACAATGAGCAGTTCTTC. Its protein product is CASSYRDTSVSSYNEQFF.